The 5 T cell receptor beta chains listed next were all sequenced from one sample in a study of T cell responses to AZD1222 COVID-19 vaccine. Using immunoSEQ multiplex PCR, the repertoire was profiled, and TCRdb retains in-frame clones only, with some absent. This table has tens of thousands of clones, 90% appearing once. The sequencing here drew on peripheral blood, taken on day 0 of AZD1222 vaccination. Receptors were obtained from an adult in good health.

The rearrangement uses TRBV3-1 (or the pseudogene TRBV3-2) and TRBJ1-2; TRBD1 matches 11 bases. Germline values: CDR1 LGHDT, CDR2 YNNKEL (reference sequence). This CDR3 is built from 15 residues. Losses at the gene ends were 4 bases for V and 3 bases for J; bases not matched to a gene: 4. In DNA form, the CDR3 reads TGTGCCAGCAGCCGAGGACAGGGGGCGGACTATGGCTACACCTTC. Protein product: CASSRGQGADYGYTF.

This clone was counted once. J is TRBJ2-2 and V is TRBV19, with 8 bases that match TRBD1. V gave up 10 bases and J gave up 4 bases; unmatched junction bases: 11. This CDR3 region has 15 residues. Germline V gives CDR1 LNHDA, CDR2 SQIVND (reference sequence). CDR3 coding DNA: TGTGCCACCACCCTCAGGGGGCAGGGCACCGGGGAGCTGTTTTTT. This gives the protein CATTLRGQGTGELFF.

The V and J genes are TRBV5-1 and TRBJ1-2, with a tentative D call TRBD1 (5 bases). Germline V gives CDR1 SGHRS, CDR2 YFSETQ. CDR3 length equals 13 residues. V was trimmed by 1 base and J by 8 bases, leaving 12 bases between them. The CDR3: CASSLKGMGGYTF. The CDR3 DNA sequence: TGCGCCAGCAGCTTGAAGGGGATGGGCGGCTACACCTTC.

The rearrangement links TRBV7-9 to TRBJ2-5, with D perhaps TRBD2 (6 bases). The CDR3 is 17 residues long. Germline lookup yields CDR1 SEHNR and CDR2 FQNEAQ (reference sequence). With 4 bases removed from V and 2 bases from J, the gap between germline ends came to 20 bases. In nucleotides, the CDR3 is TGTGCCAGCAGCTACGCGCGGGGTAGCGTAAGACAAGAGACCCAGTACTTC. Translating it yields CASSYARGSVRQETQYF.

The CDR3 DNA reads TGTGCCAGCAGCGTATCTAGCGGGAGTTACCACGAGCAGTACTTC. This encodes CASSVSSGSYHEQYF. This sequence joins TRBV9 and TRBJ2-7; 10 bases agree with TRBD2. The V and J ends lost 1 base and 5 bases, in that order; junction bases with no gene match: 6. Germline V gene data show CDR1 as SGDLS and CDR2 as YYNGEE. CDR3 size: 15 residues.